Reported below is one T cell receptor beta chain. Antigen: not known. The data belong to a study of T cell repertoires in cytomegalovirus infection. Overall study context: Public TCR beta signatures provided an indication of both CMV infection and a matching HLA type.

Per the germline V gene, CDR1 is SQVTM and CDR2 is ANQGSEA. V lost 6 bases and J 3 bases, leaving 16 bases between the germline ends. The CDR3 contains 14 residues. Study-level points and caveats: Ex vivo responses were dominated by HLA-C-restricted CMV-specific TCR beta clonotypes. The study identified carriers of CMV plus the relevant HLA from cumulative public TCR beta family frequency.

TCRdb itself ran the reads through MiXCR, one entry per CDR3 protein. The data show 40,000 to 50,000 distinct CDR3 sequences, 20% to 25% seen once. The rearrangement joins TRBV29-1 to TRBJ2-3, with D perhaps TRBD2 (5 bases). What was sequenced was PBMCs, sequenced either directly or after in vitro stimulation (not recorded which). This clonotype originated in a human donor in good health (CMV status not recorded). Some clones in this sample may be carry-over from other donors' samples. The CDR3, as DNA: TGCAGCGTGCGGGTCGACGGGATAACAGATACGCAGTATTTT. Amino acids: CSVRVDGITDTQYF.